Listed here are 10 T cell receptor beta chains from one sample, sequenced in a study of T cell responses to AZD1222 COVID-19 vaccine (dated by TCRdb to the early 2020s). Read against the paper, the sample's time point label means: about 28 days (+/-7) after the second vaccine dose. This specimen's treatment or condition label, interpreted: meningococcal conjugate vaccine given as trial control. Library creation used the immunoSEQ multiplex PCR assay. The clones in this table, taken by TCRdb from immuneACCESS, are in-frame only. Not every clone is retained; where verified, under half of the shortfall comes from an unresolved V gene, and the cause of the rest is unknown. This sample comprises about 120,000 clones, more than 80% of them detected only once. The top ten constitute 4% to 4.5% of the sample. Material: peripheral blood, obtained 28 days after the second dose of the MenACWY control vaccine. Receptors were obtained from an adult who received the MenACWY meningococcal vaccine as a control.

The chain employs TRBV19 and TRBJ1-2, with 10 bases matching TRBD1. Per the germline V gene, CDR1 is LNHDA and CDR2 is SQIVND (reference sequence). The V segment lost 3 bases and the J segment 8 bases; nucleotides outside the gene matches: 6. CDR3 length: 14 residues. CDR3 in DNA: TGTGCCAGTAGTATCGGGACAGGGGATGGAGGCTACACCTTC. Protein: CASSIGTGDGGYTF.

CDR3 bases: TGTGCCAGTTCAACCGGGACAGGGACGTATACGCAGTATTTT. Translation: CASSTGTGTYTQYF. This rearrangement joins TRBV25-1 to TRBJ2-3; 9 positions match TRBD1. Per the germline V gene, CDR1 is MGHDK and CDR2 is SYGVNS. J was trimmed by 7 bases and V by 9 bases; bases with no gene match: 11. CDR3 length: 14 residues. The full variable domain, its missing parts supplied by reference TRBV25-1 and TRBJ2-3, is EADIYQTPRYLVIGTGKKITLECSQTMGHDKMYWYQQDPGMELHLIHYSYGVNSTEKGDLSSESTVSRIRTEHFPLTLESARPSHTSQYLCASSTGTGTYTQYFGPGTRLTVL.

This chain uses TRBV14 with TRBJ2-1, with D tentatively TRBD2 (5 bases). V was shortened by 4 bases and J by 0 bases, with 25 bases between the two germline ends. CDR1 SGHDN and CDR2 FVKESK come from the germline V gene. The CDR3 is 20 residues long. CDR3 nucleotides: TGTGCCAGCAGCCCTGTGGGTCCCAGGACTTCCTTTAGCTCCTACAATGAGCAGTTCTTC. As protein: CASSPVGPRTSFSSYNEQFF.

A word on this clone: One junction end disagrees with the germline gene, perhaps due to a read error. The genes are TRBV5-3 and TRBJ2-7; 9 positions match TRBD1. TRBV5-3 is given ORF status, its function remaining uncertain. CDR3 length: 10 amino acids. The CDR3 nucleotides read TGTGCCAGAAGCCCCGGGACAGGGAACTTC. Its protein product is CARSPGTGNF.

This chain uses TRBV24-1 with TRBJ2-1, with D possibly being TRBD2 (7 bases). Germline V lookup: CDR1 KGHDR, CDR2 SFDVKD. The CDR3 is made up of 15 amino acids. V was pared by 9 bases and J by 4 bases, with 18 bases between. The CDR3, as DNA: TGTGCCACCTCGGCTAGCGGAGGGGGTTACAATGAGCAGTTCTTC. Amino acids: CATSASGGGYNEQFF.

The chain couples TRBV11-3 to TRBJ2-1; D gene uncertain. The CDR3 has 14 residues. Germline CDR1 is SGHNT and CDR2 is YENEEA. V lost 1 base, J lost 4 bases, and 8 bases lay in between. The CDR3 DNA reads as TGTGCCAGCAGCTTAGTTGGCTCTTACAATGAGCAGTTCTTC. Protein product: CASSLVGSYNEQFF.

The rearrangement uses TRBV5-4 and TRBJ2-2; unclear D gene. CDR1 and CDR2 from the germline V gene are SGHNT and YYREEE (reference sequence). With 1 base removed from V and 8 bases from J, the gap between germline ends came to 3 bases. This CDR3 is 11 amino acids long. The CDR3 spells CASSLLGELFF. CDR3 nucleotide sequence: TGTGCCAGCAGCTTGCTAGGGGAGCTGTTTTTT.

This rearrangement joins TRBV13 to TRBJ2-7, with D hard to call. The CDR3 totals 13 residues. V lost 1 base to trimming and J lost 0 bases, with 4 bases between them. CDR1 PRHDT and CDR2 FYEKMQ come from the germline V gene (reference sequence). CDR3: CASSLERSYEQYF. The CDR3 DNA reads TGTGCCAGCAGCTTAGAGCGCTCCTACGAGCAGTACTTC.

CDR3 sequence (DNA): TGCGCCAGCAGCCAGAGGGGACAAAACACTGAAGCTTTCTTT. Amino acid sequence: CASSQRGQNTEAFF. J is TRBJ1-1 and V is TRBV4-3; weak D call: TRBD1 (6 bases). V dropped 3 bases and J dropped 2 bases, with 10 bases sitting between them. This CDR3 has 14 residues. Germline-derived CDR1 and CDR2 are LGHNA and YSLEER.

The chain uses TRBV19 and TRBJ2-1; no firm D call. CDR3 length equals 11 residues. Trimming stripped 1 base from V and 10 bases from J, with 5 bases between. CDR1 is LNHDA and CDR2 is SQIVND in the germline V gene (reference sequence). CDR3 in amino acids: CASSIVSEQFF. CDR3 in DNA: TGTGCCAGTAGTATAGTGAGCGAGCAGTTCTTC.